This section outlines one TCR beta chain sequence together with its context. Its antigen is still unknown. This sample stems from a study of T cells in Graves' hyperthyroidism and ophthalmopathy. Whole-study findings and limits: The model identified upcoming ophthalmopathy a median approximately six months ahead of onset. Blood shared most expanded thyroid clonotypes above 0.001.

CDR3 length: 13 residues. The V end lost 4 bases, the J end lost 1 base, and 7 bases lay between the germline ends. Germline values: CDR1 ENHRY, CDR2 SYGVKD. RNA transcripts provided the source from which TCR beta CDR3 regions were amplified. HTBI primers were employed in a first-round RT-PCR of the TCR CDR3. TCRdb called the multiplex PCR reads again in MiXCR, with one record for every CDR3 protein. The sample holds over 700,000 distinct CDR3 sequences; approximately 40% are singletons and the top ten take less than 35%. It was around 10 ml of fresh peripheral blood that supplied the PBMCs. The chain has TRBV10-3 and TRBJ1-1; tentative D call: TRBD1 (6 bases). Sequencing was carried out using blood. The receptor was isolated from a woman aged 40-49 years with Graves' hyperthyroidism. CDR3 coding DNA: TGTGCCATCAGTGCAGGGGAGAACACTGAAGCTTTCTTT. Translated, it gives CAISAGENTEAFF.